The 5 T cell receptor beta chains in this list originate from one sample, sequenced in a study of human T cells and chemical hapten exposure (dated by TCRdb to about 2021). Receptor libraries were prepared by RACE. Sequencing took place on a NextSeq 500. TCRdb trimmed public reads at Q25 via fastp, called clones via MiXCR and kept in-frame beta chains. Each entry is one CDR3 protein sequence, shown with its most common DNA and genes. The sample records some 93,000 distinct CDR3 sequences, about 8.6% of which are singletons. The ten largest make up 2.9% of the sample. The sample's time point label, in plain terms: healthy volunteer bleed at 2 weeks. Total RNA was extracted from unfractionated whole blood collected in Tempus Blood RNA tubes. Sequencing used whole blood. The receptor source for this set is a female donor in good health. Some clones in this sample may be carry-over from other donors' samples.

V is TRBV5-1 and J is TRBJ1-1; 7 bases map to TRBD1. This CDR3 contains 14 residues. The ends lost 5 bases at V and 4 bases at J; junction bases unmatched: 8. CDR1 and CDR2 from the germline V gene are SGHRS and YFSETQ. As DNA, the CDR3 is TGCGCCAGCAGGGAAGGGGGCCAGGGCACTGAAGCTTTCTTT. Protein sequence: CASREGGQGTEAFF.

The CDR3, as DNA: TGCAGCGCCGGGACAGGTAATCAGCCCCAGCATTTT. Protein: CSAGTGNQPQHF. This sequence joins TRBV29-1 and TRBJ1-5, with TRBD1 matching over 8 bases. Germline assignment: CDR1 SQVTM and CDR2 ANQGSEA. The CDR3 covers 12 residues. Trimming removed 7 bases from V and 4 bases from J; junction bases left unmatched: 3. Full variable domain (missing parts from reference TRBV29-1 and TRBJ1-5): SAVISQKPSRDICQRGTSLTIQCQVDSQVTMMFWYRQQPGQSLTLIATANQGSEATYESGFVIDKFPISRPNLTFSTLTVSNMSPEDSSIYLCSAGTGNQPQHFGDGTRLSIL.

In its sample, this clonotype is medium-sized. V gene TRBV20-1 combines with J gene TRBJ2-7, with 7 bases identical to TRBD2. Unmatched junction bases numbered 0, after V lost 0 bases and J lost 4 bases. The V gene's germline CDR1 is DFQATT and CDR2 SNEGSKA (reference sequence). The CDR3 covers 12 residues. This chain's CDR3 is CSAREREYEQYF. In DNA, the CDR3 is TGCAGTGCTAGAGAGCGGGAGTACGAGCAGTACTTC.

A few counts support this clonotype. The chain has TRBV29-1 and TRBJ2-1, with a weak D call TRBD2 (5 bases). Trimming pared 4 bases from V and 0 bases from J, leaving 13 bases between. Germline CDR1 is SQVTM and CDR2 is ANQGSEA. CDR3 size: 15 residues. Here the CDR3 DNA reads TGCAGCGTTGGGAAGGGAGATGGCTCCTACAATGAGCAGTTCTTC. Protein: CSVGKGDGSYNEQFF.

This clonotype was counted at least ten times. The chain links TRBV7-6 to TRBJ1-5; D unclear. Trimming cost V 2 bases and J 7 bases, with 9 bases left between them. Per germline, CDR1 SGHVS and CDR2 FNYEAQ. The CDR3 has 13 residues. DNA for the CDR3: TGTGCCAGCAGCTTATCCAGTGGACAGCCCCAGCATTTT. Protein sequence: CASSLSSGQPQHF. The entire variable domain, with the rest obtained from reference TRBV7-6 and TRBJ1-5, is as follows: GAGVSQSPRYKVTKRGQDVALRCDPISGHVSLYWYRQALGQGPEFLTYFNYEAQQDKSGLPNDRFSAERPEGSISTLTIQRTEQRDSAMYRCASSLSSGQPQHFGDGTRLSIL.